What follows are 22 T cell receptor beta chains derived from one specimen sequenced in a study of cytomegalovirus exposure and HLA in healthy donors. PCR amplification relied on 60 Vbeta primers (plus 13 Jbeta primers). The assay was immunoSEQ multiplex PCR, and TCRdb's table has in-frame clones only and misses some. The table has 75,000 to 95,000 clones, 85% to 90% seen once; the top ten hold 2.3%. Source material: PBMCs. The receptors here all came from a young man in good health and CMV-seronegative.

The V and J genes are TRBV28 and TRBJ2-7; 8 bases map to TRBD1. Trimming at V came to 4 bases and at J to 7 bases, leaving 9 bases not matched to a gene. Germline V gives CDR1 MDHEN, CDR2 SYDVKM. The CDR3 sequence is 14 residues long. CDR3 loop: CASSSPGQGWEQYF. The CDR3 coding sequence is TGTGCCAGCAGTTCACCCGGACAGGGATGGGAGCAGTACTTC.

This CDR3 is CASSEALTRGNRDLFLHF. The DNA of the CDR3 is TGTGCCAGCAGTGAAGCGCTTACCCGTGGAAACAGGGATCTCTTCCTCCACTTT. The chain is built from TRBV2 and TRBJ1-6; weak D call: TRBD1 (6 bases). CDR3 length: 18 residues. Germline CDR1 SNHLY, CDR2 FYNNEI. V dropped 0 bases and J dropped 15 bases, with 27 bases sitting between them.

The chain is built from TRBV29-1 and TRBJ2-7; D is perhaps TRBD2 (5 bases). CDR1 SQVTM and CDR2 ANQGSEA come from the germline V gene. The ends were cut back, 2 bases at V and 3 bases at J, with 14 bases in the middle. The CDR3 totals 14 residues. CDR3 amino acids: CSVEKGAPGYEQYF. In nucleotides, the CDR3 is TGCAGCGTTGAAAAGGGAGCGCCGGGCTACGAGCAGTACTTC.

This chain uses TRBV28 with TRBJ1-5; 9 nucleotides line up with TRBD1. The trim removed 4 bases at V and 3 bases at J, leaving 10 bases unmatched. CDR1 is MDHEN and CDR2 is SYDVKM in the germline V gene. This CDR3 contains 17 residues. This CDR3 is CASSSDRDRVSNQPQHF. CDR3 DNA sequence: TGTGCCAGCAGTTCCGACCGGGACAGGGTTTCCAATCAGCCCCAGCATTTT. Full variable domain (outside the CDR3, taken from reference TRBV28 and TRBJ1-5): DVKVTQSSRYLVKRTGEKVFLECVQDMDHENMFWYRQDPGLGLRLIYFSYDVKMKEKGDIPEGYSVSREKKERFSLILESASTNQTSMYLCASSSDRDRVSNQPQHFGDGTRLSIL.

This chain joins TRBV4-1 and TRBJ2-1, with TRBD2 matching over 10 bases. The CDR3 length is 16 residues. V trimming: 4 bases; J trimming: 6 bases; junction bases outside the gene matches: 9. Per germline, CDR1 MGHRA and CDR2 YSYEKL. The CDR3 DNA follows: TGCGCCAGCAGCCTAGCCGGGACTAGCGTTTCCAATGAGCAGTTCTTC. This translates into CASSLAGTSVSNEQFF.

The J gene is TRBJ1-2, the V gene TRBV9, with a weak D call TRBD1 (6 bases). Germline V gene sequence: CDR1 SGDLS, CDR2 YYNGEE. The CDR3 loop spans 16 amino acids. Between the trimmed V and J ends, which lost 4 bases and 0 bases, there was a span of 16 bases. CDR3: CASSPWGGPANYGYTF. In nucleotides, the CDR3 is TGTGCCAGCAGCCCATGGGGGGGGCCGGCTAACTATGGCTACACCTTC. The variable domain in full, completed from reference TRBV9 and TRBJ1-2, reads DSGVTQTPKHLITATGQRVTLRCSPRSGDLSVYWYQQSLDQGLQFLIQYYNGEERAKGNILERFSAQQFPDLHSELNLSSLELGDSALYFCASSPWGGPANYGYTFGSGTRLTVV.

This chain links TRBV7-2 with TRBJ2-5, with D unclear. Germline CDR1 is SGHTA and CDR2 is FQGNSA. V gave up 0 bases and J gave up 0 bases, with 8 bases separating them. The CDR3 has 15 amino acids. In nucleotides, the CDR3 is TGTGCCAGCAGCTTAGCTGGCGGCGACCAAGAGACCCAGTACTTC. Its protein product is CASSLAGGDQETQYF.

This chain links TRBV19 with TRBJ2-6, with D uncertain. This CDR3 is built from 14 residues. Trimming stripped 7 bases from V and 4 bases from J, with 11 bases between. The germline gives CDR1 LNHDA, CDR2 SQIVND (reference sequence). The CDR3 nucleotides read TGTGCCAGTACCCCCCAGGCCGGGGCCAACGTCCTGACTTTC. Translation gives CASTPQAGANVLTF.

V gene TRBV5-1 combines with J gene TRBJ2-3; 10 bases are shared with TRBD1. J lost 2 bases, V lost 4 bases, and 4 bases had no gene match. CDR3 length equals 15 residues. Germline CDR1 SGHRS, CDR2 YFSETQ. CDR3 region: CASSRDRGNTDTQYF. For the CDR3, the DNA is TGCGCCAGCAGCCGGGACAGGGGAAACACAGATACGCAGTATTTT. The full variable domain, with the rest looked up from reference TRBV5-1 and TRBJ2-3, is KAGVTQTPRYLIKTRGQQVTLSCSPISGHRSVSWYQQTPGQGLQFLFEYFSETQRNKGNFPGRFSGRQFSNSRSEMNVSTLELGDSALYLCASSRDRGNTDTQYFGPGTRLTVL.

The chain uses TRBV5-6 and TRBJ1-1, with D tentatively TRBD1 (5 bases). The CDR3 has 14 residues. CDR1 and CDR2 from the germline V gene are SGHDT and YYEEEE. V was pared by 0 bases and J by 5 bases, with 11 bases between. CDR3 DNA: TGTGCCAGCAGCTTGGGGGGCGGACTAACTGAAGCTTTCTTT. It translates to CASSLGGGLTEAFF. Variable domain in full (rest from reference TRBV5-6 and TRBJ1-1): DAGVTQSPTHLIKTRGQQVTLRCSPKSGHDTVSWYQQALGQGPQFIFQYYEEEERQRGNFPDRFSGHQFPNYSSELNVNALLLGDSALYLCASSLGGGLTEAFFGQGTRLTVV.

A note on this clone: The same CDR3 also results from other DNA sequences found in this sample. The chain recombines TRBV28 with TRBJ2-7; 12 positions agree with TRBD2. From germline, CDR1 is MDHEN and CDR2 SYDVKM. V shed 5 bases and J 4 bases; nucleotides not matched to a gene: 6. The CDR3 has 15 residues. CDR3 protein: CASSPGLAGRYEQYF. CDR3 in DNA: TGTGCCAGCAGTCCAGGACTAGCGGGAAGGTACGAGCAGTACTTC.

The chain has TRBV5-4 and TRBJ1-1; TRBD1 is a possible D gene (5 bases). Trimming removed 0 bases from V and 1 base from J, with 7 bases in between. The CDR3 runs 14 residues. Germline V lookup: CDR1 SGHNT, CDR2 YYREEE (reference sequence). The CDR3 bases are TGTGCCAGCAGCTTGGACACAGGGAACACTGAAGCTTTCTTT. Its protein is CASSLDTGNTEAFF. Drawing the rest from reference TRBV5-4 and TRBJ1-1, the complete variable domain is ETGVTQSPTHLIKTRGQQVTLRCSSQSGHNTVSWYQQALGQGPQFIFQYYREEENGRGNFPPRFSGLQFPNYSSELNVNALELDDSALYLCASSLDTGNTEAFFGQGTRLTVV.

The J gene is TRBJ2-7, the V gene TRBV5-1; tentatively, D is TRBD1 (5 bases). Between the trimmed V and J ends, which lost 0 bases and 5 bases, there was a span of 9 bases. The length of the CDR3 is 13 residues. CDR1 is SGHRS, CDR2 YFSETQ, per germline. The CDR3 DNA follows: TGCGCCAGCAGCTTGGACCAGGGTGACGAGCAGTACTTC. As protein: CASSLDQGDEQYF.

This chain uses TRBV5-1 with TRBJ2-7; maybe TRBD1 (5 bases). Germline CDR1 and CDR2: SGHRS and YFSETQ. This CDR3 has 13 amino acids. V was cut by 4 bases and J by 1 base, with 9 bases left in between. CDR3 protein: CASSDSGSYEQYF. CDR3 nucleotides: TGCGCCAGCAGCGATTCAGGGTCCTACGAGCAGTACTTC.

Comments on this clone: The junction shows a germline mismatch at one end, possibly a read error. The V gene is TRBV6-6, the J gene TRBJ1-5, with TRBD1 as a possible D gene (5 bases). Germline-derived CDR1 and CDR2 are MNHNY and SVGAGI (reference sequence). The CDR3 totals 14 residues. CDR3 DNA sequence: TGTGCCAGCAGAAAGGACACAAGCAATCGGCCCCAGCATTTT. Amino acid sequence: CASRKDTSNRPQHF.

V gene TRBV5-1 combines with J gene TRBJ2-7; D is possibly TRBD1 (5 bases). Germline-derived CDR1 and CDR2 are SGHRS and YFSETQ. The CDR3 covers 14 residues. V was shortened by 7 bases and J by 5 bases, with 19 bases between the two germline ends. The CDR3, as DNA: TGCGCCAGCGCTGTGGGGCGGCTTGGGGACGAGCAGTACTTC. It yields the protein CASAVGRLGDEQYF.

The V call is TRBV19, the J call TRBJ1-5, with D possibly TRBD1 on 6 matching bases. The CDR3 covers 14 residues. V was clipped by 6 bases and J by 6 bases, with 15 bases between them. The germline CDR1 and CDR2 sequences are LNHDA and SQIVND (reference sequence). The CDR3 nucleotides are TGTGCCAGTAGCCGGGGGGGCCCAACTCAGCCCCAGCATTTT. It codes for CASSRGGPTQPQHF.

The V and J genes are TRBV13 and TRBJ1-4, with D possibly matching TRBD1 (6 bases). V gave up 4 bases and J gave up 6 bases, with 9 bases separating them. CDR1 and CDR2 (germline): PRHDT, FYEKMQ (reference sequence). The CDR3 extends over 13 amino acids. The CDR3 sequence is CASSSRTDEKLFF. CDR3 in DNA: TGTGCCAGCAGCTCCCGGACAGATGAAAAACTGTTTTTT.

In its sample, this clone was seen once. The CDR3 region is CASWDRGLLNQPQHF. The CDR3 DNA is TGTGCCAGCTGGGACAGGGGCCTTTTAAATCAGCCCCAGCATTTT. The rearrangement links TRBV6-1 to TRBJ1-5; TRBD1 matches at 10 bases. Germline CDR1 and CDR2: MNHNS and SASEGT. This CDR3 has 15 amino acids. Unmatched junction bases numbered 8, after V lost 8 bases and J lost 4 bases.

The chain uses TRBV18 and TRBJ2-7; the D gene is possibly TRBD2 (6 bases). V gave up 8 bases and J gave up 2 bases, with 19 bases separating them. Germline assignment: CDR1 KGHSH and CDR2 LQKENI. The CDR3 is 15 amino acids. The CDR3 reads CASTINGAGTYEQYF. The CDR3 DNA reads as TGTGCCAGCACAATCAATGGAGCGGGCACCTACGAGCAGTACTTC.

This sequence joins TRBV11-2 and TRBJ2-1; a weak D match, TRBD1 (6 bases). Germline CDR1 is SGHAT and CDR2 is FQNNGV. Deletions cut 1 base from V and 6 bases from J, with 10 bases between. This CDR3 comprises 14 residues. The CDR3 bases are TGTGCCAGCAGCTTAGGACAGGACCGCAATGAGCAGTTCTTC. This sequence encodes CASSLGQDRNEQFF.

The J gene is TRBJ2-7, the V gene TRBV25-1; 8 bases are shared with TRBD1. The CDR3 has 14 amino acids. V was clipped by 9 bases and J by 6 bases; unmatched bases: 13. Germline V gives CDR1 MGHDK, CDR2 SYGVNS. The CDR3 DNA sequence: TGTGCCAGGATAGTAAACAGGGGGTACGTCGAGCAGTACTTC. Its translation: CARIVNRGYVEQYF.